The 9 T cell receptor beta chains below were found in one sample sequenced in a study of T cells in Graves' hyperthyroidism and ophthalmopathy. Amplified regions were TCR beta CDR3 sequences from RNA transcripts. With the HTBI primer set, the TCR CDR3 went through a first round of RT-PCR. TCRdb itself ran the multiplex PCR reads through MiXCR, one entry per CDR3 protein. The table includes under 450,000 distinct CDR3 sequences, roughly 13% detected once. The sequenced sample was blood. Receptor source: a man aged 25 to 40 with Graves' hyperthyroidism that later progressed to Graves' ophthalmopathy.

This clonotype was picked up a small number of times. The chain couples TRBV4-1 to TRBJ2-7; 12 nucleotides align to TRBD1. This CDR3 contains 15 residues. After removal of 1 base from V and 6 bases from J, the junction contained 4 bases not matched to a gene. Germline loops: CDR1 MGHRA, CDR2 YSYEKL. The CDR3 nucleotides read TGCGCCAGCAGCCAAGGGGGGACAGGGGGCTTCGAGCAGTACTTC. This codes for CASSQGGTGGFEQYF.

This clonotype was seen many times. The chain uses TRBV18 and TRBJ1-1; D unresolved. Germline CDR1 reads KGHSH; CDR2 reads LQKENI. The CDR3 consists of 12 residues. V gave up 2 bases and J gave up 6 bases, with 7 bases separating them. CDR3 residues: CASSPRSPEAFF. CDR3 in DNA: TGTGCCAGCTCACCAAGAAGCCCTGAAGCTTTCTTT.

This clonotype was seen repeatedly, ten times or more. The rearrangement joins TRBV7-8 to TRBJ2-1, with D possibly matching TRBD2 (6 bases). Germline CDR1 reads SGHVS; CDR2 reads FQNEAQ. Trimming left V 0 bases short and J 10 bases short, with 19 bases between. The CDR3 spans 16 residues. Here the CDR3 reads CASSLASTETGDEQFF. CDR3 nucleotide sequence: TGTGCCAGCAGCTTAGCGAGCACGGAGACGGGGGACGAGCAGTTCTTC.

The rearrangement uses TRBV4-1 and TRBJ2-7; D uncertain. V gave up 2 bases and J gave up 1 base, with 6 bases separating them. This CDR3 region has 13 residues. Germline CDR1 is MGHRA and CDR2 is YSYEKL. CDR3 in DNA: TGCGCCAGCAGCCAATTCAGATCCTACGAGCAGTACTTC. This translates into CASSQFRSYEQYF.

This clonotype was picked up many times. The chain uses TRBV28 and TRBJ2-5; weak D call: TRBD2 (7 bases). V shed 5 bases and J shed 2 bases, with 21 bases lying between them. The CDR3 covers 17 residues. Germline V gene data show CDR1 as MDHEN and CDR2 as SYDVKM. The CDR3 sequence is CASSPPLGAGAQETQYF. DNA of the CDR3: TGTGCCAGCAGTCCCCCCTTAGGGGCGGGGGCTCAAGAGACCCAGTACTTC. Looking up the rest from reference TRBV28 and TRBJ2-5 gives the full variable domain: DVKVTQSSRYLVKRTGEKVFLECVQDMDHENMFWYRQDPGLGLRLIYFSYDVKMKEKGDIPEGYSVSREKKERFSLILESASTNQTSMYLCASSPPLGAGAQETQYFGPGTRLLVL.

This clonotype has at least ten counts. The rearrangement uses TRBV5-1 and TRBJ1-1, with D perhaps TRBD1 (5 bases). The CDR3 runs to 14 residues. The V end was cut by 4 bases, the J end by 4 bases, with 14 bases between. Germline V lookup: CDR1 SGHRS, CDR2 YFSETQ. The CDR3 spells CASSPLGGPTEAFF. Here the CDR3 DNA reads TGCGCCAGCAGCCCCCTCGGGGGTCCCACTGAAGCTTTCTTT.

This clonotype was seen ten or more times. This rearrangement joins TRBV12-5 to TRBJ2-7; D might be TRBD2 (7 bases). With 0 bases removed from V and 4 bases from J, the gap between germline ends came to 16 bases. The CDR3 consists of 16 residues. CDR1 is LGHNT and CDR2 is FRNRAP in the germline V gene. CDR3 region: CASGLVPRGAVYEQYF. DNA of the CDR3: TGTGCTAGTGGTTTGGTACCCCGGGGGGCAGTATACGAGCAGTACTTC.

This sequence joins TRBV7-2 and TRBJ2-3, with TRBD2 matching 12 bases. CDR1 and CDR2 (germline): SGHTA, FQGNSA. The CDR3 runs to 14 residues. The V and J ends lost 5 bases and 5 bases, in that order; junction bases with no gene match: 2. The CDR3 here is CASSQTSGGDTQYF. CDR3 in DNA: TGTGCCAGCAGCCAGACTAGCGGGGGAGATACGCAGTATTTT.

This clonotype has ten or more counts. V is TRBV18 and J is TRBJ1-1; D is unresolved. The CDR3 runs 15 residues. The V gene's germline CDR1 is KGHSH and CDR2 LQKENI. V was clipped by 0 bases and J by 1 base, with 9 bases between them. CDR3 bases: TGTGCCAGCTCACCACCTTTCCGGGGGAACACTGAAGCTTTCTTT. Its protein is CASSPPFRGNTEAFF.